This TCR beta chain was recovered during a study of blood T cell repertoires in COVID-19. Study overall: Sites across the United States, Italy and Spain contributed samples from acute and convalescent COVID-19. Sources were T cells, B-cell-depleted T cells, or PBMCs; the material itself was cDNA or gDNA.

Measured with immunoSEQ multiplex PCR; TCRdb has only the in-frame clones, and not every one. Among 70,000 or so clones listed, 75% to 90% were seen once. Germline CDR1 ENHRY, CDR2 SYGVKD. The CDR3 totals 13 residues. Between the trimmed V and J ends, which lost 5 bases and 4 bases, there was a span of 10 bases. The receptor comes from a woman over 75 with active or convalescent COVID-19. The V call is TRBV10-3, the J call TRBJ2-3; maybe TRBD2 (6 bases). Specimen: peripheral blood. CDR3 residues: CAISSGLPDTQYF. The CDR3, as DNA: TGTGCCATCAGTTCGGGACTTCCAGATACGCAGTATTTT.